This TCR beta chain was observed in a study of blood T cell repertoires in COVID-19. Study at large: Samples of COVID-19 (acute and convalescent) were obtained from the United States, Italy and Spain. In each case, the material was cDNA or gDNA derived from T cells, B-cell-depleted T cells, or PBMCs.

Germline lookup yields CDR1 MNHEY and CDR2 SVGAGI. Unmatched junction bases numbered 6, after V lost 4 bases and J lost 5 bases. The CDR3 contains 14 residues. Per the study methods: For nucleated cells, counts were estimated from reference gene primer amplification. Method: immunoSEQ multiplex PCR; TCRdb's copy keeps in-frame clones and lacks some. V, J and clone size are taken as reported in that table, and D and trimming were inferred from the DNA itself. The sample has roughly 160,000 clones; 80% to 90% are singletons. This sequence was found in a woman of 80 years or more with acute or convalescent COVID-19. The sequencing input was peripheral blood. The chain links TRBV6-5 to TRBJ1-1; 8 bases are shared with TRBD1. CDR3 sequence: CASSFRGRRTEAFF. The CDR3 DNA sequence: TGTGCCAGCAGTTTCAGGGGGCGCCGGACTGAAGCTTTCTTT.